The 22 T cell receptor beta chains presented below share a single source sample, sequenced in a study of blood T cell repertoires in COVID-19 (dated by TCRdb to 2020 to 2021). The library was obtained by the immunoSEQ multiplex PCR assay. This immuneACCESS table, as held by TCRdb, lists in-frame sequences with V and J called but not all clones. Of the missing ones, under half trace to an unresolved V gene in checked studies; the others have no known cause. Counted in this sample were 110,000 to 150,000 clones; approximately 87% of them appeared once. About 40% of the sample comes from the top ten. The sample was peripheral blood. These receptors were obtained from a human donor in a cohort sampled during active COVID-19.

This CDR3 reads CASSFVTGEQFF. The CDR3 DNA reads as TGTGCCAGCAGTTTTGTAACGGGGGAGCAGTTCTTC. This chain uses TRBV12-3 or TRBV12-4 with TRBJ2-1; possible D gene TRBD2, 5 bases. Deletions cut 3 bases from V and 10 bases from J, with 10 bases between. The CDR3 runs to 12 residues.

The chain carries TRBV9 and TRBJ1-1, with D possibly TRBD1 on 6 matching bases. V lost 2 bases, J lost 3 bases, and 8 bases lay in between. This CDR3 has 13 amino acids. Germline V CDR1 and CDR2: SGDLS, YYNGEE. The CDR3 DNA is TGTGCCAGCAGCGTGGACAGAGACACTGAAGCTTTCTTT. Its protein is CASSVDRDTEAFF.

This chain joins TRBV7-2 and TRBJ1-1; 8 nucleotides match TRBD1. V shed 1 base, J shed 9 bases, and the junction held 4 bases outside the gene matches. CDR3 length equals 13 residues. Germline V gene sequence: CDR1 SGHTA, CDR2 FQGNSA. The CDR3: CASSLETGVKAFF. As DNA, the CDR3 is TGTGCCAGCAGCTTAGAGACAGGGGTTAAAGCTTTCTTT.

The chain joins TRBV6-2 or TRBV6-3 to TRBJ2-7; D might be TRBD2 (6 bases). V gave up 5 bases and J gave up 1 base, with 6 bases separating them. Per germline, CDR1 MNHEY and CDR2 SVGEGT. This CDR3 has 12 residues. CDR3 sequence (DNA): TGTGCCAGCAGTGGGACTTCCTACGAGCAGTACTTC. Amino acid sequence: CASSGTSYEQYF.

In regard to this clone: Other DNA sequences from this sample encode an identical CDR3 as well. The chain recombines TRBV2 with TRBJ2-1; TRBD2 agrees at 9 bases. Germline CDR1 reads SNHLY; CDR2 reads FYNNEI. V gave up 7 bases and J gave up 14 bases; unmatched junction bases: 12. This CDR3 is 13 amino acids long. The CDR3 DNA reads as TGTGCCAGCAACCAAGGGCGGGAGGGGGGCGAGTTCTTC. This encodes CASNQGREGGEFF. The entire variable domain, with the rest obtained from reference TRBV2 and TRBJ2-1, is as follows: EPEVTQTPSHQVTQMGQEVILRCVPISNHLYFYWYRQILGQKVEFLVSFYNNEISEKSEIFDDQFSVERPDGSNFTLKIRSTKLEDSAMYFCASNQGREGGEFFGPGTRLTVL.

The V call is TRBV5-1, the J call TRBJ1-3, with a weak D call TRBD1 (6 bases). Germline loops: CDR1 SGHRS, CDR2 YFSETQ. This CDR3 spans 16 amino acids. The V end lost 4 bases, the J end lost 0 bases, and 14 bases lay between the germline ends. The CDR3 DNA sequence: TGCGCCAGCAGCACGACAGGCTCTTCCTCTGGAAACACCATATATTTT. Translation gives CASSTTGSSSGNTIYF.

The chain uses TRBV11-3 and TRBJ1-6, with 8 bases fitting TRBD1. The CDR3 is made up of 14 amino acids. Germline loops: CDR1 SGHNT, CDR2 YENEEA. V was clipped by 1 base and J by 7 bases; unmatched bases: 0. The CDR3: CASSLGQGNSPLHF. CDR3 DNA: TGTGCCAGCAGCTTAGGACAGGGGAATTCACCCCTCCACTTT.

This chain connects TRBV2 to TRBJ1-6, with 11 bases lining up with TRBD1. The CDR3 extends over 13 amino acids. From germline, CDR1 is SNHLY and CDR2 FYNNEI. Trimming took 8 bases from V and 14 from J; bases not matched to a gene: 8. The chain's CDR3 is CASLGDRGSALHF. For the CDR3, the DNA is TGTGCCAGCCTGGGGGACAGGGGGTCTGCCCTCCACTTT.

The CDR3 loop is CASSWARNTEAFF. The DNA of the CDR3 is TGTGCCAGCAGTTGGGCCAGGAACACTGAAGCTTTCTTT. The rearrangement uses TRBV27 and TRBJ1-1; no clear D gene. This CDR3 has 13 residues. From germline, CDR1 is MNHEY and CDR2 SMNVEV (reference sequence). Trimming pared 4 bases from V and 1 base from J, leaving 7 bases between.

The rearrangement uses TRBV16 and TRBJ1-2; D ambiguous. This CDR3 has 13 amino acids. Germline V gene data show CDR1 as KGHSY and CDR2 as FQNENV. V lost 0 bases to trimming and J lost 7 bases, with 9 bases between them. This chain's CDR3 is CASSQSGYSGYTF. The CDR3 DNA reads TGTGCCAGCAGCCAATCTGGATACAGTGGCTACACCTTC.

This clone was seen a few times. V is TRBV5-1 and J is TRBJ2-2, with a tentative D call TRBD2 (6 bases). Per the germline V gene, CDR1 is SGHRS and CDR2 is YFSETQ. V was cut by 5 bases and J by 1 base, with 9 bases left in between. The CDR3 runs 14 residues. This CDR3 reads CASSNSGNTGELFF. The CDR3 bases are TGCGCCAGCAGTAATAGCGGGAACACCGGGGAGCTGTTTTTT.

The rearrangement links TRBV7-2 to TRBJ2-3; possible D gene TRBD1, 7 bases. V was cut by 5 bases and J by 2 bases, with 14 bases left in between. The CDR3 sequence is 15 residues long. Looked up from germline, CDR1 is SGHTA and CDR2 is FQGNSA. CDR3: CASSQGGFPTDTQYF. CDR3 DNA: TGTGCCAGCAGCCAGGGGGGTTTCCCCACAGATACGCAGTATTTT. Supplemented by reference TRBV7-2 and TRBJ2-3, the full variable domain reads GAGVSQSPSNKVTEKGKDVELRCDPISGHTALYWYRQSLGQGLEFLIYFQGNSAPDKSGLPSDRFSAERTGGSVSTLTIQRTQQEDSAVYLCASSQGGFPTDTQYFGPGTRLTVL.

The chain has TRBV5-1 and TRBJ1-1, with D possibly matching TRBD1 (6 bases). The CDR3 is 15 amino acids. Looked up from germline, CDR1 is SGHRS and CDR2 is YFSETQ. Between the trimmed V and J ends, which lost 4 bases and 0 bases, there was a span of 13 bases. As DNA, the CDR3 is TGCGCCAGCAGCCTATCCGGGACATTGAACACTGAAGCTTTCTTT. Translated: CASSLSGTLNTEAFF.

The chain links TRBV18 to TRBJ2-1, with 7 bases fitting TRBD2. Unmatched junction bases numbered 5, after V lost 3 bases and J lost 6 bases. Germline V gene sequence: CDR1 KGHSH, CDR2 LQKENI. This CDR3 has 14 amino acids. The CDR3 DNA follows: TGTGCCAGCTCACCGACGGGAGGAGCCAATGAGCAGTTCTTC. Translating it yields CASSPTGGANEQFF.

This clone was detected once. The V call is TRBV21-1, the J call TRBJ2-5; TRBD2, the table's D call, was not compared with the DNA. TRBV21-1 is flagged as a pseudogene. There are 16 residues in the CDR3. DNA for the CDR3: TGTGCCAGCAGCAAAGGGGGAAACGGGGTCCAAGAGACCCAGTACTTC. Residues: CASSKGGNGVQETQYF.

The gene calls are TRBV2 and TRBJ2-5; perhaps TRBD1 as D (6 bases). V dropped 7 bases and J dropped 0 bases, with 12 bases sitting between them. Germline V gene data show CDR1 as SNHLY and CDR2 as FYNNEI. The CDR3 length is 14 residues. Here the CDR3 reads CASNGQTYQETQYF. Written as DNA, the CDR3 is TGTGCCAGCAACGGACAGACGTACCAAGAGACCCAGTACTTC.

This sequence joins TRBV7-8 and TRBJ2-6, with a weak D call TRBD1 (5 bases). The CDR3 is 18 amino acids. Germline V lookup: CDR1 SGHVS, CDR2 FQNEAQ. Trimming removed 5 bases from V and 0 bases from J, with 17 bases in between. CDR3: CASSTRPTALSGANVLTF. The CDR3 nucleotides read TGTGCCAGCAGCACTCGACCGACAGCCCTCTCTGGGGCCAACGTCCTGACTTTC.

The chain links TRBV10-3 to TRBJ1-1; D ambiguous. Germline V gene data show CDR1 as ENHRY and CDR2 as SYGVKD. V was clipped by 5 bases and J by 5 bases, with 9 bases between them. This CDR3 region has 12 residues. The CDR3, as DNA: TGTGCCATCAGTAATACGGGAACTGAAGCTTTCTTT. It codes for CAISNTGTEAFF.

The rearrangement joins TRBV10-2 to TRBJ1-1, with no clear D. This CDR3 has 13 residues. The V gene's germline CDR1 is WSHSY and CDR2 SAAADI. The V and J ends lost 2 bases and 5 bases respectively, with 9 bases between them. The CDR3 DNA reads TGCGCCAGCAGTGAGGGCGGGAGGACTGAAGCTTTCTTT. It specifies CASSEGGRTEAFF.

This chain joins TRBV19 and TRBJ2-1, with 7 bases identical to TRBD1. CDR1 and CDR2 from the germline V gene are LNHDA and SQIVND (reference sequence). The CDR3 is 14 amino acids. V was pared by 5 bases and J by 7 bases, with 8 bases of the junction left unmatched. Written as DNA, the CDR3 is TGTGCCAGTAGTGTGATGACAGGGCAGAATGAGCAGTTCTTC. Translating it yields CASSVMTGQNEQFF.

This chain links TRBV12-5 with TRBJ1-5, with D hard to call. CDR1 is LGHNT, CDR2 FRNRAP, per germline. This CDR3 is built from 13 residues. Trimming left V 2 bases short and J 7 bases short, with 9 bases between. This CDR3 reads CASGLSGVQPQHF. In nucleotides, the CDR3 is TGTGCTAGTGGTTTGTCTGGAGTCCAGCCCCAGCATTTT.

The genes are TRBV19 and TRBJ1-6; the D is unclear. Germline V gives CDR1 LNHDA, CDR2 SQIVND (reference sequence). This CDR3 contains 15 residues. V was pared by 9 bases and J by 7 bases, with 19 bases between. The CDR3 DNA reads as TGTGCCAGCCGTCCTCGAGGGATTCCGAATTCACCCCTCCACTTT. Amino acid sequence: CASRPRGIPNSPLHF.